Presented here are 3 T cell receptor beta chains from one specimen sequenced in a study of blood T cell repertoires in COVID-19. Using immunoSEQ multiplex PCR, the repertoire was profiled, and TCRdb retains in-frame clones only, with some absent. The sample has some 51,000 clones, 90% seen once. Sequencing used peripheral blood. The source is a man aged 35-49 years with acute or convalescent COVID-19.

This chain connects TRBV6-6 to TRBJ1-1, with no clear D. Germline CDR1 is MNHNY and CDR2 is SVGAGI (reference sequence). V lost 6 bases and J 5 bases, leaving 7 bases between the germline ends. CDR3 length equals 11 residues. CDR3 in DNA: TGTGCCAGCAGCTCCCCTACTGAAGCTTTCTTT. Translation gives CASSSPTEAFF.

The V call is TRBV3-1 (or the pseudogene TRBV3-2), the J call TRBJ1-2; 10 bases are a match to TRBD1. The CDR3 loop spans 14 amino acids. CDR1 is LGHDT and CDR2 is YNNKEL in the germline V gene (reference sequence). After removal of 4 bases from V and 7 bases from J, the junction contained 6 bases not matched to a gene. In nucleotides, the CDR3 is TGTGCCAGCAGCCTCCGGGACAGGGGCTCTGGCTACACCTTC. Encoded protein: CASSLRDRGSGYTF.

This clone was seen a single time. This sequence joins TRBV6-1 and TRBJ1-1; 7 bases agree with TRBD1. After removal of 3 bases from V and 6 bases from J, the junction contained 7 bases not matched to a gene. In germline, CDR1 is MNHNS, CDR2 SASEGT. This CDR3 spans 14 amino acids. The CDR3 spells CASSERRQGAEAFF. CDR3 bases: TGTGCCAGCAGTGAGAGGAGGCAGGGGGCTGAAGCTTTCTTT.